This TCR beta chain was recorded in a study of blood T cell repertoires in COVID-19. Study at large: Spain, Italy and the United States supplied samples that represented acute and convalescent COVID-19. T cells, B-cell-depleted T cells, or PBMCs supplied cDNA or gDNA.

Trimming pared 5 bases from V and 0 bases from J, leaving 14 bases between. The CDR3 is made up of 16 amino acids. CDR1 is SGHTA, CDR2 FQGNSA, per germline. In the study's own analysis: Reference gene primers were amplified, and this amplification served to estimate nucleated cell counts. Measured with immunoSEQ multiplex PCR; TCRdb has only the in-frame clones, and not every one. The V and J calls and the clone size are those of that table, but D and trimming were determined from the DNA. The table shows 200,000 to 300,000 clones, with approximately 90% occurring only once. This chain uses TRBV7-2 with TRBJ1-3, with a possible D match to TRBD1 (5 bases). The sequence came from a man in his 60s who had recovered from COVID-19. Material for sequencing was peripheral blood. CDR3 in DNA: TGTGCCAGCAGCGACAGAGACGCTCTCTCTGGAAACACCATATATTTT. As protein: CASSDRDALSGNTIYF.